The present T cell receptor (beta chain) was sequenced within a study of cytomegalovirus exposure and HLA in healthy donors. General study results and limits: Some TCR beta chains (roughly 150 of them) were listed as cytomegalovirus-associated. Fewer N-insertions than the roughly 670-donor mean were reportedly shown by an Asian-associated ancestry cluster in a later analysis. Near-uniform donor sequencing depth was presumed by presence/absence analyses.

Vbeta (60) and Jbeta (13) primers were used in the PCR. Clones were read by immunoSEQ multiplex PCR, and TCRdb kept only the in-frame ones, dropping some. Here the sample spans approximately 100,000 clones, about 75% being singletons. This CDR3 comprises 15 residues. From germline, CDR1 is LNHDA and CDR2 SQIVND (reference sequence). V was pared by 1 base and J by 1 base, with 8 bases between. In the case of this clone: The antigen remains undetermined.

The source of this sequence is a male donor in good health and CMV-seropositive. The chain links TRBV19 to TRBJ1-3; maybe TRBD1 (5 bases). Sequencing was done on a sample of PBMCs. CDR3 loop: CASSIGGGSGNTIYF. CDR3 sequence (DNA): TGTGCCAGTAGTATAGGGGGGGGATCTGGAAACACCATATATTTT.